Detailed here is one T cell receptor beta chain. This record belongs to a study of blood T cell repertoires in COVID-19. As for the study in general: Some COVID-19 samples were acute and others convalescent; all came from the United States, Italy and Spain.

As handled by the study authors: Amplification of reference gene primers was used by the study to estimate nucleated cell counts. The assay was immunoSEQ multiplex PCR, and TCRdb's table has in-frame clones only and misses some. D and trimming were read from the DNA, whereas the V and J calls and clone size are those reported in that table. In the table there are 350,000 to 400,000 clones, 88% of which are singletons. All enrollees were about 18 to 89 years old and from under 25 US areas. Recovered status in Cohort 3 required two negative PCRs, clearance, or symptom resolution. V lost 0 bases, J lost 2 bases, and 11 bases stayed unmatched. Germline CDR1 is SGHRS and CDR2 is YFSETQ. The CDR3 sequence is 18 residues long.

The genes are TRBV5-1 and TRBJ2-7; TRBD1 matches at 10 bases. The source material was PBMCs or T cells enriched from blood (not recorded which). This TCR derives from a woman under 30 who had recovered from COVID-19. The CDR3 reads CASSLAVSWDRGTYEQYF. The CDR3 DNA reads as TGCGCCAGCAGCTTGGCCGTGTCTTGGGACAGGGGTACCTACGAGCAGTACTTC.